The rows below give T cell receptor beta chains drawn from one sample of a study of blood T cell repertoires in COVID-19. Here immunoSEQ multiplex PCR was the method, and the copy in TCRdb shows in-frame clones only, minus some. The sample lists roughly 210,000 clones, about 88% occurring once. Sequenced: peripheral blood. Receptors were obtained from a man in his 70s with acute or convalescent COVID-19. The conserved cysteine and the conserved F or W are not part of the CDR3 here.

J | V | length | CDR3
TRBJ2-7 | TRBV7-6 | 18 | ASSLESRGRAFYGAYEQY
TRBJ2-7 | TRBV18 | 12 | ASSPAQGAFEQY
TRBJ1-1 | TRBV11-3 | 11 | ASSRDRGSEAF
TRBJ1-2 | TRBV9 | 14 | ASSPHPSKTGDGYT
TRBJ2-4 | TRBV15 | 16 | ATSRVPNSVVVKNIQY
TRBJ2-1 | TRBV3-1/TRBV3-2 | 13 | ASSQWDRARNEQF
TRBJ1-1 | TRBV27 | 13 | ASSWAGSLNTEAF
TRBJ2-7 | TRBV4-3 | 11 | ASSQDRAYEQY
TRBJ2-5 | TRBV4-1 | 12 | ASSQAVTQETQY
TRBJ2-2 | TRBV3-1/TRBV3-2 | 15 | ASVPTGVSANTGELF
TRBJ1-2 | TRBV6-5 | 13 | ASSTRDRGNYGYT
TRBJ2-3 | TRBV7-3 | 12 | ASSPTSIPDTQY
TRBJ1-4 | TRBV5-8 | 11 | ASSVGTEEKLF
TRBJ1-5 | TRBV7-2 | 11 | ASSLDRVQPQH
TRBJ2-3 | TRBV5-1 | 15 | ASSLVLASGSADTQY
TRBJ1-5 | TRBV23-1 | 20 | ASSQRTGSCRPPLNSNQPQH
TRBJ2-7 | TRBV18 | 11 | ASTGDLSYEQY
TRBJ2-2 | TRBV27 | 14 | ASTSWGHGNTGELF
TRBJ2-5 | TRBV12-3/TRBV12-4 | 11 | ASSLGTRETQY
TRBJ2-3 | TRBV3-1/TRBV3-2 | 10 | ASSLETDTQY
TRBJ1-1 | TRBV7-3 | 12 | ASSTGQPNTEAF
TRBJ2-5 | TRBV5-4 | 11 | ASSLQGRETQY
TRBJ1-2 | TRBV6-6 | 12 | ASSLPTANYGYT
TRBJ1-2 | TRBV11-1 | 10 | ASSFSGDGYT
TRBJ1-3 | TRBV28 | 12 | ASLGLHSGNTIY
TRBJ1-2 | TRBV19 | 13 | ASSDTPWTDYGYT
TRBJ1-1 | TRBV7-9 | 12 | ASSRQGARTEAF
TRBJ1-6 | TRBV6-5 | 13 | ASRDRVWGNSPLH
TRBJ2-7 | TRBV5-1 | 14 | ASSLVEGALHDEQY
TRBJ2-7 | TRBV19 | 15 | ASSPGTSGRVSYEQY
TRBJ2-2 | TRBV5-1 | 13 | ASSLVQDRTGELF
TRBJ2-2 | TRBV5-5 | 11 | ASSVGDTGELF
TRBJ2-7 | TRBV7-8 | 16 | ASSSGGLAGEFRYEQY
TRBJ1-2 | TRBV29-1 | 12 | SVEDPRAPKGYT
TRBJ2-5 | TRBV28 | 12 | ASTLNRAGETQY
TRBJ1-3 | TRBV7-6 | 15 | ASSLRQGLASGNTIY
TRBJ1-1 | TRBV10-3 | 11 | AITRQENTEAF
TRBJ1-5 | TRBV5-1 | 13 | ASSTGGAGNQPQH
TRBJ2-1 | TRBV14 | 11 | ASSQVSQSEQF
TRBJ2-1 | TRBV3-1/TRBV3-2 | 15 | ASSQVAGLAENNEQF
TRBJ2-7 | TRBV27 | 12 | ASRLRGAQGEQY
TRBJ1-1 | TRBV19 | 10 | ASRGGLGEAF
TRBJ2-1 | TRBV18 | 13 | ASSPGTGNYNEQF
TRBJ1-2 | TRBV10-3 | 11 | AISGGGAEGYT
TRBJ2-1 | TRBV14 | 13 | ASSLRTSRYNEQF
TRBJ1-2 | TRBV5-6 | 12 | ASSFGQGVRGYT
TRBJ2-3 | TRBV7-9 | 17 | ASSFLTGTVLTSTDTQY
TRBJ1-2 | TRBV3-1/TRBV3-2 | 13 | ASSQGHSGAGGYT
TRBJ1-1 | TRBV14 | 12 | ASSQRQGAAEAF
TRBJ1-6 | TRBV7-8 | 14 | ASSLAPGQGNSPLH
TRBJ1-2 | TRBV6-1 | 13 | ASSDRDRGQWGYT